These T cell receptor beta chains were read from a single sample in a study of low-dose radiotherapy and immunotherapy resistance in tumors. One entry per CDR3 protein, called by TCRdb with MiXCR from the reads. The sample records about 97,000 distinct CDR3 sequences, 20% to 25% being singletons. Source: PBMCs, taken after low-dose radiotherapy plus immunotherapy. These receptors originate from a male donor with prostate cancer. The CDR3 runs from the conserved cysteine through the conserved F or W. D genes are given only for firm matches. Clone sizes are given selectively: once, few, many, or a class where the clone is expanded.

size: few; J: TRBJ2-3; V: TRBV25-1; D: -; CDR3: CASSENLADTQYF; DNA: TGTGCCAGCAGTGAGAACTTAGCAGATACGCAGTATTTT
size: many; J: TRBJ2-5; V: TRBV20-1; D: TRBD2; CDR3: CSARTSGYQETQYF; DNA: TGCAGTGCTAGGACTAGCGGATACCAAGAGACCCAGTACTTC
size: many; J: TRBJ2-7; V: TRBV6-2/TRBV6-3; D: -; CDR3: CASSDPYEQYF; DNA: TGTGCCAGCAGTGATCCCTACGAGCAGTACTTC
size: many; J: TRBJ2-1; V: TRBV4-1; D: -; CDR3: CASSQGLGGDEQFF; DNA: TGCGCCAGCAGCCAGGGGCTGGGGGGTGATGAGCAGTTCTTC
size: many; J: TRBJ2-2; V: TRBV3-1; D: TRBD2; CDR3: CASSPRSSWGTKNTGELFF; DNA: TGTGCCAGCAGCCCTCGCTCAAGTTGGGGGACTAAGAACACCGGGGAGCTGTTTTTT
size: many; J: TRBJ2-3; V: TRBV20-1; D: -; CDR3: CSASQADTQYF; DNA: TGCAGTGCTAGCCAAGCAGATACGCAGTATTTT
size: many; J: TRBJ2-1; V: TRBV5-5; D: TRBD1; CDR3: CASSWDSDNEQFF; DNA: TGTGCCAGCAGCTGGGACAGTGACAATGAGCAGTTCTTC
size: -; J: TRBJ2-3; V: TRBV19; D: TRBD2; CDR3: CASSIDSGAQGTQYF; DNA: TGTGCCAGTAGTATTGATAGCGGGGCCCAGGGTACGCAGTATTTT
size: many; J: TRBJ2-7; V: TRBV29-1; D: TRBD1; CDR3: CSVVTGGSGEQYF; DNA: TGCAGCGTAGTAACAGGGGGATCCGGCGAGCAGTACTTC
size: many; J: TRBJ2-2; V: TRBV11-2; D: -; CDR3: CASSYTNTGELFF; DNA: TGTGCCAGCAGCTATACCAACACCGGGGAGCTGTTTTTT
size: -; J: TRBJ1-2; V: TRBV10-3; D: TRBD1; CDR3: CAISDKGASYGYTF; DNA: TGTGCCATCAGTGATAAGGGGGCATCCTATGGCTACACCTTC
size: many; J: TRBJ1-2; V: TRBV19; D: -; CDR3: CASSIAGSSYF; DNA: TGTGCCAGTAGTATAGCAGGAAGCTCCTACTTC
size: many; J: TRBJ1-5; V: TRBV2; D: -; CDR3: CASSVGGSNQPQHF; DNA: TGTGCCAGCAGCGTAGGGGGGAGCAATCAGCCCCAGCATTTT
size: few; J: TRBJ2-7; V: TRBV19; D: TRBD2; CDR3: CASSISPAGSYEQYF; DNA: TGTGCCAGTAGTATATCCCCAGCGGGATCCTACGAGCAGTACTTC
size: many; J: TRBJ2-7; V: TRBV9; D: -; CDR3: CAAPRGASYEQYF; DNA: TGTGCCGCACCCCGGGGGGCCTCCTACGAGCAGTACTTC
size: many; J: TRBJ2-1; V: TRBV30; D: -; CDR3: CAWSVGRSYNEQFF; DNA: TGTGCCTGGAGTGTGGGTCGCTCCTACAATGAGCAGTTCTTC
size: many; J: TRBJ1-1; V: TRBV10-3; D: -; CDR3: CATAVPANTEAFF; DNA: TGTGCCACCGCGGTCCCGGCGAACACTGAAGCTTTCTTT
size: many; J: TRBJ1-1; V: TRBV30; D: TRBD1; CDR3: CAWSGEDRVPEAFF; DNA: TGTGCCTGGAGTGGGGAGGACAGGGTGCCTGAAGCTTTCTTT
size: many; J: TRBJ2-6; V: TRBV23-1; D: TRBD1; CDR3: CAYRGPGGPGANVLTF; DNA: TGCGCCTACCGCGGCCCAGGGGGCCCTGGGGCCAACGTCCTGACTTTC
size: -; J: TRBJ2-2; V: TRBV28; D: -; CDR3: CASTLGGADTGELFF; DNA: TGTGCCAGCACCCTAGGTGGGGCGGACACCGGGGAGCTGTTTTTT
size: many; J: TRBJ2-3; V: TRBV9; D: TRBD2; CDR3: CASSAEGLATDTQYF; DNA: TGTGCCAGCAGCGCCGAGGGACTAGCGACAGATACGCAGTATTTT
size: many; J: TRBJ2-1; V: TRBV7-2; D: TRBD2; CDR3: CASSQRLAGGPHQFF; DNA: TGTGCCAGCAGCCAAAGACTAGCGGGGGGGCCCCACCAGTTCTTC
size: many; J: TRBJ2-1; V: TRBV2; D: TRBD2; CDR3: CASSWTSGGYNEQFF; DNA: TGTGCCAGCAGTTGGACTAGCGGGGGCTACAATGAGCAGTTCTTC
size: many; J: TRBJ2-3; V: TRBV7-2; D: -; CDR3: CASSLYADTQYF; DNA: TGTGCCAGCAGCTTATATGCAGATACGCAGTATTTT
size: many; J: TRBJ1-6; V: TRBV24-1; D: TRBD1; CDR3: CATSDLTGDNNSPLHF; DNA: TGTGCCACCAGTGATTTAACAGGGGACAATAATTCACCCCTCCACTTT
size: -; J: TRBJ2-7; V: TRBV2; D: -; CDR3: CASSGESADVYEQYF; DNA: TGTGCCAGCAGTGGGGAGAGTGCCGACGTCTACGAGCAGTACTTC
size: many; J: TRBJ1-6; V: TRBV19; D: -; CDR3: CASSIGMPDNSPLHF; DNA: TGTGCCAGTAGTATCGGGATGCCAGATAATTCACCCCTCCACTTT
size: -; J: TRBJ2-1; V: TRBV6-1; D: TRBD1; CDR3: CASSPQGVNEQFF; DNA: TGTGCCAGCAGTCCCCAGGGGGTTAATGAGCAGTTCTTC
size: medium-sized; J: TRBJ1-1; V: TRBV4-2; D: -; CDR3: CASSQQGHGEAFF; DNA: TGTGCCAGCAGCCAACAGGGCCATGGGGAAGCTTTCTTT
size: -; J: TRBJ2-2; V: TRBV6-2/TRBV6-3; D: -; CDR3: CASTEGNTGELFF; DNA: TGTGCCAGCACGGAGGGGAACACCGGGGAGCTGTTTTTT
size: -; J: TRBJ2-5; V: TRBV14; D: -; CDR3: CASSQDLGGSQYF; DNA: TGTGCCAGCAGCCAAGATCTTGGTGGGTCCCAGTACTTC
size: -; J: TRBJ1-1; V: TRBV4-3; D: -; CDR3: CASSQVEGDTEAFF; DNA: TGCGCCAGCAGCCAAGTGGAGGGGGACACTGAAGCTTTCTTT
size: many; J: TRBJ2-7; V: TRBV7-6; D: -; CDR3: CASSLGHDSSYEQYF; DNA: TGTGCCAGCAGCTTAGGCCATGACAGTTCCTACGAGCAGTACTTC